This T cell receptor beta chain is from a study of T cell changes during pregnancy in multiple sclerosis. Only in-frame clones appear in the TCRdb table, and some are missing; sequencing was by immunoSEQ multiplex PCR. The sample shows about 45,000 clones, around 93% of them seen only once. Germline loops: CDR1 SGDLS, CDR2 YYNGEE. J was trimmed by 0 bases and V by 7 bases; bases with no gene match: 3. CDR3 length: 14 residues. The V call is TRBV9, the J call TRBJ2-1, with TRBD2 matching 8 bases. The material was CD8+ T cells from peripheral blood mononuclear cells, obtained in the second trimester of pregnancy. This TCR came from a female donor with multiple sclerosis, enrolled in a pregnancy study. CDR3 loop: CASGRGGSYNEQFF. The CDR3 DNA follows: TGTGCCAGCGGCCGGGGGGGCTCCTACAATGAGCAGTTCTTC.